Shown below are 2 T cell receptor beta chains from a single sample sequenced in a study of blood T cell repertoires in COVID-19 (dated by TCRdb to about 2020). Receptor amplification or capture employed the immunoSEQ multiplex PCR assay. TCRdb holds this immuneACCESS table with in-frame rearrangements only. Some clones are missing; in checked studies, unresolved V genes explain under half, and the rest has no known cause. Recorded for this sample are tens of thousands of clones; around 87% of them occurred a single time. The ten largest clonotypes hold 5% to 6% of the sample. Sequencing was performed on peripheral blood. All receptors come from a man aged 45-60 years with acute or convalescent COVID-19.

The genes are TRBV10-3 and TRBJ2-1, with a weak D call TRBD2 (6 bases). The germline gives CDR1 ENHRY, CDR2 SYGVKD. The CDR3 is 15 amino acids. V shed 5 bases and J shed 0 bases, with 11 bases lying between them. The CDR3 reads CAISFGGSSYNEQFF. The CDR3 coding sequence is TGTGCCATCAGTTTCGGAGGGAGCTCCTACAATGAGCAGTTCTTC.

This clone was detected only once. V usage is TRBV30 and J usage is TRBJ2-1; TRBD2 agrees at 15 bases. V lost 3 bases and J lost 2; bases outside the gene matches: 5. Germline CDR1 is GTSNPN and CDR2 is SVGIG (reference sequence). This CDR3 spans 17 amino acids. This CDR3 reads CAWSEGLAGGPYNEQFF. In DNA, the CDR3 is TGTGCCTGGAGCGAGGGACTAGCGGGAGGCCCCTACAATGAGCAGTTCTTC. The whole variable domain, filled in from reference TRBV30 and TRBJ2-1, reads SQTIHQWPATLVQPVGSPLSLECTVEGTSNPNLYWYRQAAGRGLQLLFYSVGIGQISSEVPQNLSASRPQDRQFILSSKKLLLSDSGFYLCAWSEGLAGGPYNEQFFGPGTRLTVL.